This T cell receptor beta chain derives from a study of blood T cells in healthy people across ages (dated by TCRdb to between 2014 and 2016). About the investigation overall: In model experiments, roughly one uniquely barcoded TCR beta cDNA molecule per two T cells was captured by template switching. Using deep sequencing normalized with unique cDNA molecular identifiers, the study measured how TCR beta repertoire diversity changes with age. Four age groups were formed from the donors: young (average approximately 16 years), middle-aged (just under 40), aged (about 62) and long-lived (about 80). To avoid experimental bias, donors of different ages were randomly spread across the sequencing lanes. Using the same blood draw, the study looked at two additional independent replicas of 1 million unique cDNA reads for two donors, one aged 18 to 29 and the other aged 80 or older. Points the paper makes about the study in general: Observed TCR beta diversity correlated strongly with the percentage of naive T cells measured by flow cytometry. As age increased, observed TCR beta diversity per million T cells dropped in a roughly linear way, and a significant reduction was already evident by age around 41. Compared with the aged group, the long-lived group had more naive CD4+ T cells, fewer expanded clones and increased TCR diversity, a pattern suggesting age selection. The CMV infection status of donors was not known, potentially confounding age-related changes in expanded clonotypes. Estimates of total diversity based on one million sequenced T cells were regarded as lower bounds and as underestimates. Conclusive comparison of naive and antigen-experienced compartments was prevented by the profiling of bulk unsorted PBMCs.

Donors were approximately 42 systemically healthy Caucasian individuals from Russia aged roughly 6 to 95 years. Each donor gave 9.5 to 10 milliliters of peripheral blood, drawn into EDTA-treated Vacutainer tubes. Ficoll-Paque density-gradient centrifugation was used to isolate PBMCs, with at least 6.5 million obtained per sample. Total RNA, at least 6 micrograms per sample, was extracted from PBMCs with Trizol reagent. Naive CD45RAhigh/CD27high T cell percentages were measured by flow cytometry on a PBMC aliquot from every donor. From its cysteine to its phenylalanine, the CDR3 spans 14 amino acids. The DNA shown is the 42-base CDR3, in frame from base 1. Libraries were built with 5' RACE. Data came from an Illumina HiSeq 2500. A second PCR of roughly 7 to 12 cycles was performed with a sample-barcoded 5' primer and a J-beta primer mix. Each TCR beta cDNA molecule received a unique molecular identifier from a template-switch 5' adaptor carrying 12 random nucleotides. At least 3 million CDR3-containing paired-end reads were obtained from each sample. All of the RNA was converted into first-strand cDNA using the Mint cDNA synthesis kit, with a TRBC-specific oligonucleotide serving as the primer. All cDNA was treated with uracil-DNA glycosylase and then went through a first 18-cycle PCR with the universal primers M1SS and BC2_uni_R. The published analysis was carried out like this. For normalization, 1 million high-quality reads, each with a distinct molecular identifier, were randomly selected from each sample. Instead of being binned into consensus sequences, reads that shared molecular identifiers were thrown out. MiTCR, with a Q25 quality threshold and the strictest error-elimination algorithm, was used for CDR3 identification, clonotype clustering and error correction. A nonparametric unseen species model with Euler transformation was used to estimate lower-bound total TCR beta diversity. Starting from the raw public reads, TCRdb applied fastp trimming at Q25, assembled clones with MiXCR and retained in-frame beta chains. Rows merge per CDR3 protein into single entries with the most common DNA and genes. These V and J calls rely on TCRdb rather than the paper's analysis. The sample table records about 1.6 million distinct CDR3 sequences; approximately 32% of these occur just once. The ten top clones hold over 9% of the sample.

There are a few counts of this clonotype. No cognate antigen has been identified for it. The sample holds no much larger clone one base away, and base qualities are not on file. This chain joins TRBV21-1 to TRBJ1-2; TRBD1 reflects the table's D call only, with no check against the DNA. TRBV21-1 counts as a pseudogene. This sequence was found in a woman between 25 and 40 years old in good health. The sequencing input was blood. The CDR3 amino acid sequence is: CASSHGGTHYGYTF. The DNA sequence follows: TGTGCCAGCAGCCACGGGGGCACACACTATGGCTACACCTTC.